This T cell receptor beta chain was documented in a study of blood T cells in healthy people across ages. About the study: Template switching picked up about one barcoded beta molecule for each two T cells. Overall study findings and caveats: For the donors, CMV status was unknown and possibly confounded expanded clonotype changes.

In this sample, this clonotype turned up once. Its antigen is currently unknown. Germline CDR1 DFQATT, CDR2 SNEGSKA (reference sequence). The CDR3 has 14 amino acids. With V trimmed by 3 bases and J by 6 bases, 10 bases remained unmatched. Together with a sample-barcoded 5' primer, a J-beta primer mix was included in a second PCR lasting about 7 to 11 cycles. MiXCR, run by TCRdb on the 5' RACE reads, gives a single entry per CDR3 protein. Here the sample spans roughly 1.9 million distinct CDR3 sequences, 35% to 50% being singletons. V gene TRBV20-1 combines with J gene TRBJ1-2; 7 nucleotides line up with TRBD1. The clonotype comes from a human donor in good health. Sequencing used blood. CDR3: CSARLQGSIDGYTF. DNA of the CDR3: TGCAGTGCTAGGCTACAGGGGTCCATCGATGGCTACACCTTC.